The source of this T cell receptor beta chain is a study of control samples from healthy donors and cancer patients. Germline CDR1 is SGDLS and CDR2 is YYNGEE. CDR3 length: 15 residues. The V end lost 0 bases, the J end lost 5 bases, and 11 bases lay between the germline ends. Assay used: immunoSEQ multiplex PCR; TCRdb lists only in-frame clones, some missing. This sample has 120,000 to 150,000 clones; roughly 90% occur once, and the top ten carry about 4.9%. The chain recombines TRBV9 with TRBJ2-2; TRBD1 is a possible D gene (6 bases). The sequence derives from a man aged 30 to 39 in good health. The source material was blood. DNA of the CDR3: TGTGCCAGCAGCGTAGAAAGCAGGGGAACCGGGGAGCTGTTTTTT. It translates to CASSVESRGTGELFF.